The clone carrying this T cell receptor (beta chain) was seen at least ten times. Its cognate antigen is unknown. It was RNA transcripts that yielded the amplified TCR beta CDR3 regions. The primer set for the first-round RT-PCR of the TCR CDR3 was HTBI. TCRdb ran MiXCR on the multiplex PCR reads and lists one entry per CDR3 protein. The table shows about 520,000 distinct CDR3 sequences, with around a quarter occurring only once. These data originate in a study of T cells in Graves' hyperthyroidism and ophthalmopathy. Background on the study: Peripheral blood was collected at initial diagnosis, before any treatment. The study's findings and limits: Ophthalmopathy and stable hyperthyroidism were told apart by a 13 V-J model.

Patients affected by ophthalmopathy presented a Clinical Activity Score of at least 3, a NOSPECS grade of at least 4, and disease duration below 3 months. Trimming at V came to 5 bases and at J to 4 bases, leaving 4 bases not matched to a gene. Looked up from germline, CDR1 is DFQATT and CDR2 is SNEGSKA (reference sequence). The CDR3 loop spans 13 amino acids. The chain uses TRBV20-1 and TRBJ2-5; TRBD1 matches 10 bases. The sequence was collected from a woman aged 25 to 39 with Graves' ophthalmopathy. Material for sequencing was blood. CDR3 DNA: TGCAGTGCTGATGGACAGGGGGGAGAGACCCAGTACTTC. Its translation is CSADGQGGETQYF.